The 9 T cell receptor beta chains given below trace back to one sample, sequenced in a study of technical replicates of blood from several donors. The assay was immunoSEQ multiplex PCR, and TCRdb's table has in-frame clones only and misses some. The sample yields about 71,000 clones, nearly 98% seen once. Material: T cells isolated from PBMCs. The receptors were sampled from a human donor in good health.

The CDR3 protein is CASSQGWASTDTQYF. DNA of the CDR3: TGCGCCAGCAGCCAAGGGTGGGCTAGCACAGATACGCAGTATTTT. The J gene is TRBJ2-3, the V gene TRBV4-1, with unresolved D. Germline lookup yields CDR1 MGHRA and CDR2 YSYEKL. V was trimmed by 1 base and J by 0 bases, leaving 8 bases between them. There are 15 residues in the CDR3.

This chain uses TRBV5-6 with TRBJ2-7; a weak D match, TRBD1 (5 bases). Trimming pared 2 bases from V and 3 bases from J, leaving 15 bases between. Germline values: CDR1 SGHDT, CDR2 YYEEEE. The CDR3 runs 15 residues. CDR3: CASSFLGAADYEQYF. As DNA, the CDR3 is TGTGCCAGCAGCTTCTTAGGGGCCGCGGACTACGAGCAGTACTTC.

This rearrangement joins TRBV10-3 to TRBJ1-2, with 9 bases lining up with TRBD1. The CDR3 has 14 amino acids. Germline V gene data show CDR1 as ENHRY and CDR2 as SYGVKD. The ends lost 4 bases at V and 5 bases at J; junction bases unmatched: 5. This chain's CDR3 is CAISVWDREYGYTF. CDR3 in DNA: TGTGCCATCAGTGTATGGGACAGGGAATATGGCTACACCTTC.

The chain uses TRBV6-5 and TRBJ2-7; D gene ambiguous. The CDR3 length is 16 residues. CDR1 is MNHEY and CDR2 is SVGAGI in the germline V gene. Trimming shortened V by 0 bases and J by 0 bases, and 12 bases separated the two germline ends. The CDR3 DNA reads TGTGCCAGCAGTTACTCGGTGCTGCGGTACTCCTACGAGCAGTACTTC. Protein: CASSYSVLRYSYEQYF.

The CDR3 spells CASSLARGAQGYTF. In DNA, the CDR3 is TGTGCCAGCAGCTTAGCGCGGGGGGCTCAAGGCTACACCTTC. The chain has TRBV7-8 and TRBJ1-2; D is possibly TRBD1 (6 bases). Germline CDR1 and CDR2: SGHVS and FQNEAQ. The V gene lost 0 bases and the J gene lost 8 bases, with 13 bases spanning the gap. The CDR3 covers 14 residues. Based on the CDR3 plus reference TRBV7-8 and TRBJ1-2, the full variable domain is GAGVSQSPRYKVAKRGQDVALRCDPISGHVSLFWYQQALGQGPEFLTYFQNEAQLDKSGLPSDRFFAERPEGSVSTLKIQRTQQEDSAVYLCASSLARGAQGYTFGSGTRLTVV.

The chain is built from TRBV5-5 and TRBJ1-5; unclear D gene. The germline gives CDR1 SGHKS, CDR2 YYEKEE (reference sequence). V was pared by 0 bases and J by 3 bases, with 4 bases between. The CDR3 has 13 residues. The CDR3 loop reads CASSLELNQPQHF. The CDR3 coding sequence is TGTGCCAGCAGCTTGGAACTCAATCAGCCCCAGCATTTT.

In nucleotides, the CDR3 is TGTGCCACCAGCAGAGATATAACCCATGGAGGGACAACTAATGAAAAACTGTTTTTT. This codes for CATSRDITHGGTTNEKLFF. This chain links TRBV15 with TRBJ1-4; D is unclear. Germline V CDR1 and CDR2: LNHNV, YYDKDF (reference sequence). The V and J ends lost 0 bases and 0 bases respectively, with 17 bases between them. The CDR3 length is 19 residues.

J is TRBJ1-1 and V is TRBV6-5; D unresolved. The CDR3 spans 15 residues. Trimming took 6 bases from V and 0 from J, leaving 14 bases between them. The germline V gene has CDR1 MNHEY and CDR2 SVGAGI. CDR3 sequence (DNA): TGTGCCAGCAGCCCTCCACTTGCAATGAACACTGAAGCTTTCTTT. Protein: CASSPPLAMNTEAFF.

The chain links TRBV7-3 to TRBJ2-2, with TRBD2 as a possible D gene (6 bases). The germline V and J ends were trimmed by 6 bases and 3 bases, with 11 bases remaining between them. There are 14 residues in the CDR3. Germline-derived CDR1 and CDR2 are SGHTA and FQGTGA. CDR3 sequence reads: CASRLGLYTGELFF. The CDR3 DNA reads as TGTGCCAGCAGATTGGGACTTTACACCGGGGAGCTGTTTTTT. Supplemented by reference TRBV7-3 and TRBJ2-2, the full variable domain reads GAGVSQTPSNKVTEKGKYVELRCDPISGHTALYWYRQSLGQGPEFLIYFQGTGAADDSGLPNDRFFAVRPEGSVSTLKIQRTERGDSAVYLCASRLGLYTGELFFGEGSRLTVL.